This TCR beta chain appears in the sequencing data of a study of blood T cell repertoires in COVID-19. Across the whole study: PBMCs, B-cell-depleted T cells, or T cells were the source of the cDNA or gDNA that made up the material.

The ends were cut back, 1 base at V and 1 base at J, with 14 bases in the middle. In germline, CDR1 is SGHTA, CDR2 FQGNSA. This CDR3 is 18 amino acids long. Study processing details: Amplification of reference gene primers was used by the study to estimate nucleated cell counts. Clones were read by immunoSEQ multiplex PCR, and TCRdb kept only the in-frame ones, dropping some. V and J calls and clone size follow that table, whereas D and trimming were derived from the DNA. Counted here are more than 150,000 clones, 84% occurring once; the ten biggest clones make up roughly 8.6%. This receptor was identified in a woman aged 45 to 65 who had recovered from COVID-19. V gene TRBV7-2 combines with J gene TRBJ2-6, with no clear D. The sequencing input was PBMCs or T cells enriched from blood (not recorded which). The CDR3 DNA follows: TGTGCCAGCAGCTTAGAAGCCAGCAGAGCGTCTGGGGCCAACGTCCTGACTTTC. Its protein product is CASSLEASRASGANVLTF.